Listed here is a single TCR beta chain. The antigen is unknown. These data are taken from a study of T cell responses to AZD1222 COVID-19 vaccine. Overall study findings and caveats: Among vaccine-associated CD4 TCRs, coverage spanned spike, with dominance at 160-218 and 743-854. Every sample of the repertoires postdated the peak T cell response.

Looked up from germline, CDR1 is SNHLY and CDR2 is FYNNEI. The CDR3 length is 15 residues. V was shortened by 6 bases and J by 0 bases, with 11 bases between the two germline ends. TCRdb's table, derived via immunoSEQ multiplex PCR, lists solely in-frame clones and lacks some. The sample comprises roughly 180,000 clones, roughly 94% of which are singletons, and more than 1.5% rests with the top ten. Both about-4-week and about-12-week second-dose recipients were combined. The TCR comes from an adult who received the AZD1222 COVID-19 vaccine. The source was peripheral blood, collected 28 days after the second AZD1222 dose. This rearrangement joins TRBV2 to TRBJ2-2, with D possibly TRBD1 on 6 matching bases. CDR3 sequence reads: CASRKGETNTGELFF. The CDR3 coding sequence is TGTGCCAGCAGGAAGGGGGAAACGAACACCGGGGAGCTGTTTTTT.